The 26 T cell receptor beta chains presented below share a single source sample, sequenced in a study of cytomegalovirus exposure and HLA in healthy donors. PCR involved 60 Vbeta and 13 Jbeta primers. The data were produced by immunoSEQ multiplex PCR, yet TCRdb's version contains in-frame clones alone and is incomplete. The sample contains around 300,000 clones, around 66% of which appear only once. Sequencing input: PBMCs. These TCRs come from a female donor in good health and CMV-seronegative.

This clone was counted a few times. This chain connects TRBV7-9 to TRBJ2-3; D gene unclear. CDR3 length equals 13 residues. The V and J ends lost 4 bases and 0 bases respectively, with 5 bases between them. Germline-derived CDR1 and CDR2 are SEHNR and FQNEAQ (reference sequence). The CDR3 loop reads CASSSSSTDTQYF. CDR3 DNA: TGTGCCAGCAGCTCCTCCAGCACAGATACGCAGTATTTT.

The chain carries TRBV5-4 and TRBJ1-5; 11 nucleotides line up with TRBD1. The CDR3 loop spans 14 amino acids. Germline lookup yields CDR1 SGHNT and CDR2 YYREEE (reference sequence). J was trimmed by 6 bases and V by 4 bases; bases with no gene match: 3. CDR3 in DNA: TGTGCCAGCAGCAAGGACAGGGGGCTTCAGCCCCAGCATTTT. It is translated as CASSKDRGLQPQHF.

This clone was counted between two and nine times. The chain has TRBV7-9 and TRBJ1-1; 8 nucleotides agree with TRBD1. The CDR3 runs to 15 residues. J was trimmed by 7 bases and V by 6 bases; bases with no gene match: 13. The germline V gene has CDR1 SEHNR and CDR2 FQNEAQ (reference sequence). The CDR3 is CASRGQDRAGGEAFF. CDR3 sequence (DNA): TGTGCCAGCAGAGGCCAGGACAGGGCTGGTGGTGAAGCTTTCTTT.

The CDR3 region is CASSLDLYYEQYF. As DNA, the CDR3 is TGCGCCAGCAGCTTGGACCTCTACTACGAGCAGTACTTC. This chain joins TRBV5-1 and TRBJ2-7; D gene uncertain. This CDR3 region has 13 residues. Looked up from germline, CDR1 is SGHRS and CDR2 is YFSETQ. Trimming took 0 bases from V and 3 from J, leaving 7 bases between them.

The chain combines TRBV9 with TRBJ2-2; TRBD2 aligns across 7 bases. J was trimmed by 0 bases and V by 3 bases; bases with no gene match: 5. CDR1 SGDLS and CDR2 YYNGEE come from the germline V gene. The CDR3 length is 16 residues. The CDR3 DNA reads TGTGCCAGCAGCGCCGGGGGACTACCGAACACCGGGGAGCTGTTTTTT. It yields the protein CASSAGGLPNTGELFF.

The rearrangement joins TRBV5-1 to TRBJ2-5, with 12 bases aligning to TRBD1. Germline V gene lookup returns CDR1 SGHRS and CDR2 YFSETQ. V lost 7 bases, J lost 5 bases, and 3 bases stayed unmatched. This CDR3 contains 13 residues. The CDR3 spells CASGTGGRETQYF. The DNA of the CDR3 is TGCGCCAGCGGGACAGGGGGCCGTGAGACCCAGTACTTC.

The gene calls are TRBV4-1 and TRBJ1-6, with TRBD1 as a possible D gene (5 bases). Trimming took 0 bases from V and 11 from J, leaving 14 bases between them. Germline CDR1 MGHRA, CDR2 YSYEKL. This CDR3 region has 15 residues. CDR3 sequence (DNA): TGCGCCAGCAGCCAAGATGATCGGGGGTTCGCACCCCTCCACTTT. It codes for CASSQDDRGFAPLHF.

The V and J genes are TRBV11-2 and TRBJ1-1; D unclear. CDR1 and CDR2 from the germline V gene are SGHAT and FQNNGV. The CDR3 is 15 amino acids. V lost 2 bases to trimming and J lost 1 base, with 11 bases between them. The CDR3 DNA reads as TGTGCCAGCAGCTTATTGGGAGGGAGGAACACTGAAGCTTTCTTT. It codes for CASSLLGGRNTEAFF.

This clone was seen only once. This rearrangement joins TRBV5-1 to TRBJ2-5; D might be TRBD2 (6 bases). V lost 0 bases and J 5 bases, leaving 14 bases between the germline ends. The CDR3 has 15 amino acids. Germline V CDR1 and CDR2: SGHRS, YFSETQ. This chain's CDR3 is CASSLGGVNGETQYF. For the CDR3, the DNA is TGCGCCAGCAGCTTGGGCGGGGTAAACGGGGAGACCCAGTACTTC.

This clone was observed once. This chain links TRBV13 with TRBJ2-3; TRBD2 matches at 7 bases. Germline CDR1 and CDR2: PRHDT and FYEKMQ (reference sequence). J gave up 0 bases and V 5 bases, and 8 bases lay outside the gene matches. CDR3 length: 16 residues. The CDR3 DNA follows: TGTGCCAGCAGCCCCCGGACTAGTTTTAGCACAGATACGCAGTATTTT. Its protein is CASSPRTSFSTDTQYF.

This chain links TRBV6-1 with TRBJ1-1; D perhaps matches TRBD1 (6 bases). The V end lost 4 bases, the J end lost 2 bases, and 17 bases lay between the germline ends. Per germline, CDR1 MNHNS and CDR2 SASEGT. The CDR3 extends over 16 amino acids. CDR3 in amino acids: CASSVTAGVPNTEAFF. In nucleotides, the CDR3 is TGTGCCAGCAGTGTAACAGCAGGGGTCCCTAACACTGAAGCTTTCTTT.

On this clone: The final CDR3 position lacks the conserved phenylalanine or tryptophan, pointing to a likely read error. The limits of the CDR3 on the DNA are not certain, so only TCRdb's listed CDR3 is given. The chain carries TRBV6-1 and TRBJ2-3; the DNA was not used to check the table's D call, TRBD2. Looked up from germline, CDR1 is MNHNS and CDR2 is SASEGT. The CDR3 is made up of 9 amino acids, end residues included. CDR3 residues: CASSGPSFY.

CDR3 nucleotides: TGTGCCAGCAGTTGGACAGGGCTGAATAAAAATGAGCAGTTCTTC. Amino acids: CASSWTGLNKNEQFF. The chain combines TRBV28 with TRBJ2-1, with 8 positions matching TRBD1. CDR3 length equals 15 residues. V was pared by 4 bases and J by 7 bases, with 9 bases of the junction left unmatched. Germline V gene sequence: CDR1 MDHEN, CDR2 SYDVKM.

The chain combines TRBV18 with TRBJ2-6; D gene unclear. The length of the CDR3 is 18 residues. From germline, CDR1 is KGHSH and CDR2 LQKENI. The V end was cut by 2 bases, the J end by 0 bases, with 14 bases between. This chain's CDR3 is CASSPVRHSDSGANVLTF. CDR3 in DNA: TGTGCCAGCTCACCAGTCAGGCACTCTGACTCTGGGGCCAACGTCCTGACTTTC.

The genes are TRBV27 and TRBJ1-6; TRBD1 matches 9 bases. The CDR3 has 19 amino acids. The germline gives CDR1 MNHEY, CDR2 SMNVEV (reference sequence). Germline trimming cut 2 bases from V and 0 bases from J; bases unmatched to any gene: 8. CDR3 sequence (DNA): TGTGCCAGCAGTTTACAGGGACAGGGCTTCTACTCCTATAATTCACCCCTCCACTTT. The encoded protein is CASSLQGQGFYSYNSPLHF.

Regarding this clone: One end of the junction is discordant with germline, which a read error may explain. The CDR3 bases are TGTTCCAGCAGGGAGGGACAGGTGAACACTGAAGCTTTCTTT. This codes for CSSREGQVNTEAFF. The chain recombines TRBV7-9 with TRBJ1-1; TRBD1 matches at 8 bases. The CDR3 is 14 residues long. Germline V gene lookup returns CDR1 SEHNR and CDR2 FQNEAQ (reference sequence).

This clone came up once. The CDR3 nucleotides read TGTGCCAGCAGCGACAGGGTGAACTATGGCTACACCTTC. Translating gives CASSDRVNYGYTF. The chain employs TRBV9 and TRBJ1-2; a weak D match, TRBD1 (6 bases). The CDR3 is 13 amino acids. CDR1 is SGDLS and CDR2 is YYNGEE in the germline V gene. Trimming stripped 3 bases from V and 2 bases from J, with 8 bases between.

The rearrangement links TRBV2 to TRBJ2-7; 8 nucleotides align to TRBD1. Germline V gene sequence: CDR1 SNHLY, CDR2 FYNNEI. Losses at the gene ends were 2 bases for V and 3 bases for J; bases not matched to a gene: 9. This CDR3 spans 16 amino acids. The CDR3 is CASSERPAGGLYEQYF. CDR3 nucleotide sequence: TGTGCCAGCAGTGAACGCCCTGCAGGGGGCCTCTACGAGCAGTACTTC.

The V and J genes are TRBV11-2 and TRBJ2-1, with 11 bases fitting TRBD2. Germline V lookup: CDR1 SGHAT, CDR2 FQNNGV. J was trimmed by 8 bases and V by 2 bases; bases with no gene match: 14. The CDR3 spans 18 residues. The CDR3 sequence is CASSLFPSVAGGPDEQFF. CDR3 in DNA: TGTGCCAGCAGCTTATTCCCGTCGGTAGCGGGAGGGCCCGATGAGCAGTTCTTC.

The chain combines TRBV11-2 with TRBJ1-2; D gene ambiguous. V was clipped by 1 base and J by 3 bases, with 9 bases between them. Germline-derived CDR1 and CDR2 are SGHAT and FQNNGV. The CDR3 sequence is 14 residues long. The CDR3: CASSLAGVDYGYTF. For the CDR3, the DNA is TGTGCCAGCAGCTTAGCCGGGGTCGACTATGGCTACACCTTC.

The V and J genes are TRBV5-1 and TRBJ2-3; the match to TRBD2 covers 7 bases. Germline V gene data show CDR1 as SGHRS and CDR2 as YFSETQ. This CDR3 region has 15 residues. Trimming at V came to 4 bases and at J to 2 bases, leaving 7 bases not matched to a gene. The CDR3 loop is CASSLSGDPTDTQYF. CDR3 DNA sequence: TGCGCCAGCAGCCTGAGCGGGGATCCCACAGATACGCAGTATTTT.

The rearrangement uses TRBV7-9 and TRBJ2-5; TRBD1 aligns across 8 bases. The ends lost 1 base at V and 1 base at J; junction bases unmatched: 5. The CDR3 totals 16 residues. Germline V CDR1 and CDR2: SEHNR, FQNEAQ (reference sequence). The CDR3 coding sequence is TGTGCCAGCAGCTTAGGGGGGACAGGAAGCCAAGAGACCCAGTACTTC. Its translation: CASSLGGTGSQETQYF.

The V and J genes are TRBV28 and TRBJ1-6; no reliable D call. Trimming removed 1 base at V and 14 bases at J, with 21 bases between. The germline V gene encodes CDR1 MDHEN and CDR2 SYDVKM. The CDR3 totals 16 residues. The CDR3: CASSLSASGGPGTLHF. CDR3 nucleotide sequence: TGTGCCAGCAGTTTATCCGCCTCAGGAGGGCCTGGGACCCTCCACTTT.

V usage is TRBV6-6 and J usage is TRBJ2-7, with TRBD2 matching 8 bases. In germline, CDR1 is MNHNY, CDR2 SVGAGI (reference sequence). J lost 2 bases, V lost 1 base, and 4 bases had no gene match. The CDR3 length is 15 residues. As DNA, the CDR3 is TGTGCCAGCAGTTACTTCCGAGCGGGAGCCTACGAGCAGTACTTC. It specifies CASSYFRAGAYEQYF.

DNA for the CDR3: TGTGCCAGCAGCTTCACAAGCTCCTACAATGAGCAGTTCTTC. Its protein product is CASSFTSSYNEQFF. The chain couples TRBV11-3 to TRBJ2-1; no reliable D call. Germline V gives CDR1 SGHNT, CDR2 YENEEA. CDR3 length: 14 residues. V was pared by 3 bases and J by 0 bases, with 6 bases between.

This clone appeared a few times. This chain uses TRBV5-1 with TRBJ2-7; 9 bases are shared with TRBD2. This CDR3 contains 15 residues. Germline V gene sequence: CDR1 SGHRS, CDR2 YFSETQ. V gave up 6 bases and J gave up 4 bases; unmatched junction bases: 11. As DNA, the CDR3 is TGCGCCAGCACCCGTCGGGTAGCGGGAGCTTACGAGCAGTACTTC. This encodes CASTRRVAGAYEQYF.